These 24 T cell receptor beta chains were sequenced from one sample in a study of T-cell reconstitution after alpha-beta-depleted transplantation in children. The library targeted TCRbeta and was prepared with unique molecular identifiers. Each CDR3 protein gets one entry after TCRdb re-called the PCR reads with MiXCR. The profile shows around 200,000 distinct CDR3 sequences, 8% to 9.5% of them singletons. Sequenced here: PBMCs from the stem cell graft donor, sampled from the stem cell graft. The source is a human donor who donated a stem cell graft to a child with acute lymphoblastic leukemia.

This clonotype was seen many times. The J gene is TRBJ2-6, the V gene TRBV3-1; no clear D gene. Germline values: CDR1 LGHDT, CDR2 YNNKEL (reference sequence). The CDR3 is 16 amino acids. The V end was cut by 1 base, the J end by 4 bases, with 11 bases between. This CDR3 is CASSQVSPRGANVLTF. The DNA for the CDR3 is TGTGCCAGCAGCCAAGTTTCGCCGAGGGGGGCCAACGTCCTGACTTTC.

There are a few counts of this clonotype. The chain carries TRBV30 and TRBJ2-5, with D hard to call. There are 14 residues in the CDR3. From germline, CDR1 is GTSNPN and CDR2 SVGIG (reference sequence). V shed 0 bases and J shed 3 bases, with 11 bases lying between them. The CDR3 DNA follows: TGTGCCTGGAGTGTCGGGCTGATCGAAGAGACCCAGTACTTC. Protein sequence: CAWSVGLIEETQYF.

This clonotype has just a few counts. The V gene is TRBV19, the J gene TRBJ2-6, with TRBD1 identical over 7 bases. With V trimmed by 9 bases and J by 2 bases, 4 bases remained unmatched. The germline V gene has CDR1 LNHDA and CDR2 SQIVND (reference sequence). This CDR3 region has 14 residues. In DNA form, the CDR3 reads TGTGCCAGCCTGGGACAGCCTGGGGCCAACGTCCTGACTTTC. It yields the protein CASLGQPGANVLTF.

This chain uses TRBV6-5 with TRBJ1-2; TRBD1 aligns across 9 bases. V lost 4 bases to trimming and J lost 6 bases; unmatched junction nucleotides: 9. This CDR3 has 15 residues. Germline lookup yields CDR1 MNHEY and CDR2 SVGAGI. CDR3 coding DNA: TGTGCCAGCAGTTTTCGGGACAGGGATTCCAATGGCTACACCTTC. Translating gives CASSFRDRDSNGYTF.

The chain combines TRBV20-1 with TRBJ1-1; 8 bases match TRBD1. Germline CDR1 DFQATT, CDR2 SNEGSKA (reference sequence). The CDR3 consists of 14 residues. V shed 4 bases and J 1 base; nucleotides not matched to a gene: 5. The CDR3 reads CSAKRQGRNTEAFF. In nucleotides, the CDR3 is TGCAGTGCTAAAAGACAGGGGAGGAACACTGAAGCTTTCTTT.

The rearrangement joins TRBV20-1 to TRBJ1-5, with 7 bases aligning to TRBD1. The CDR3 contains 14 residues. With V trimmed by 3 bases and J by 4 bases, 6 bases remained unmatched. CDR1 DFQATT and CDR2 SNEGSKA come from the germline V gene (reference sequence). CDR3 residues: CSARSGQLNQPQHF. The DNA for the CDR3 is TGCAGTGCTAGGTCGGGACAGCTTAATCAGCCCCAGCATTTT.

This clonotype showed up many times. The rearrangement links TRBV7-2 to TRBJ2-1, with D maybe TRBD1 (6 bases). The CDR3 consists of 15 residues. V lost 2 bases to trimming and J lost 7 bases, with 15 bases between them. CDR1 is SGHTA, CDR2 FQGNSA, per germline. CDR3: CASSLRRGRTNEQFF. The CDR3 coding sequence is TGTGCCAGCAGCTTACGCAGGGGTAGGACTAATGAGCAGTTCTTC.

This clonotype was seen at least ten times. The rearrangement links TRBV11-2 to TRBJ2-5, with D hard to call. Germline lookup yields CDR1 SGHAT and CDR2 FQNNGV. Trimming took 0 bases from V and 2 from J, leaving 10 bases between them. The CDR3 extends over 15 amino acids. The CDR3 coding sequence is TGTGCCAGCAGCTTAGATCGCTTGCGGCAAGAGACCCAGTACTTC. This sequence encodes CASSLDRLRQETQYF. The variable domain in full, with the rest retrieved from reference TRBV11-2 and TRBJ2-5, is EAGVAQSPRYKIIEKRQSVAFWCNPISGHATLYWYQQILGQGPKLLIQFQNNGVVDDSQLPKDRFSAERLKGVDSTLKIQPAKLEDSAVYLCASSLDRLRQETQYFGPGTRLLVL.

The gene calls are TRBV5-4 and TRBJ2-5, with 7 bases matching TRBD1. V shed 1 base, J shed 4 bases, and the junction held 4 bases outside the gene matches. The length of the CDR3 is 14 residues. CDR1 SGHNT and CDR2 YYREEE come from the germline V gene (reference sequence). The CDR3 DNA follows: TGTGCCAGCAGCTTGACAGGGGCTGGAGAGACCCAGTACTTC. Its translation: CASSLTGAGETQYF. The full variable domain, completed using reference TRBV5-4 and TRBJ2-5, is ETGVTQSPTHLIKTRGQQVTLRCSSQSGHNTVSWYQQALGQGPQFIFQYYREEENGRGNFPPRFSGLQFPNYSSELNVNALELDDSALYLCASSLTGAGETQYFGPGTRLLVL.

There are a few counts of this clonotype. The chain uses TRBV5-6 and TRBJ2-7; D possibly corresponds to TRBD2 (6 bases). The CDR3 is made up of 15 amino acids. Trimming shortened V by 0 bases and J by 2 bases, and 12 bases separated the two germline ends. The germline V gene has CDR1 SGHDT and CDR2 YYEEEE. The CDR3 is CASSLGGAGPYEQYF. CDR3 in DNA: TGTGCCAGCAGCTTGGGCGGGGCAGGGCCCTACGAGCAGTACTTC.

This clonotype has at least ten counts. This chain joins TRBV24-1 and TRBJ2-3, with D unresolved. The length of the CDR3 is 13 residues. With 4 bases removed from V and 2 bases from J, the gap between germline ends came to 6 bases. The germline V gene encodes CDR1 KGHDR and CDR2 SFDVKD. The CDR3 reads CATSDRNTDTQYF. The CDR3 nucleotides read TGTGCCACCAGTGACCGTAACACAGATACGCAGTATTTT.

This clonotype was recorded at least ten times. The chain couples TRBV7-9 to TRBJ2-1; perhaps TRBD1 as D (6 bases). Trimming shortened V by 7 bases and J by 5 bases, and 18 bases separated the two germline ends. This CDR3 has 15 residues. Per the germline V gene, CDR1 is SEHNR and CDR2 is FQNEAQ (reference sequence). The CDR3 is CASKQGSSGNNEQFF. CDR3 DNA: TGTGCCAGCAAGCAGGGGAGTTCGGGAAACAATGAGCAGTTCTTC.

Ten or more counts support this clonotype. This chain uses TRBV7-9 with TRBJ1-1; D ambiguous. With 11 bases removed from V and 6 bases from J, the gap between germline ends came to 16 bases. The CDR3 length is 12 residues. Per germline, CDR1 SEHNR and CDR2 FQNEAQ (reference sequence). The CDR3 nucleotides read TGTGCCGGTACCGTACAGCCCCCTGAAGCTTTCTTT. Translating it yields CAGTVQPPEAFF.

V usage is TRBV12-3 or TRBV12-4 and J usage is TRBJ2-5; D is uncertain. The CDR3 runs to 12 residues. The V end lost 6 bases, the J end lost 5 bases, and 10 bases lay between the germline ends. The CDR3 reads CASRWSRETQYF. CDR3 nucleotide sequence: TGTGCCAGCAGGTGGAGCCGGGAGACCCAGTACTTC.

This clonotype was recorded at least ten times. The chain combines TRBV5-1 with TRBJ2-1, with TRBD2 matching 13 bases. After removal of 4 bases from V and 4 bases from J, the junction contained 2 bases not matched to a gene. The CDR3 spans 15 residues. Germline CDR1 SGHRS, CDR2 YFSETQ. CDR3 coding DNA: TGCGCCAGCAGCCAGGGACTAGCGGGGTACAATGAGCAGTTCTTC. Its translation is CASSQGLAGYNEQFF.

This clonotype was detected ten times or more. The chain has TRBV4-3 and TRBJ2-7; perhaps TRBD2 as D (6 bases). V lost 1 base and J lost 0, with 16 bases in between. CDR1 LGHNA and CDR2 YSLEER come from the germline V gene. This CDR3 is 17 amino acids long. CDR3 in amino acids: CASSQGVALRGSYEQYF. The CDR3 DNA reads as TGCGCCAGCAGCCAAGGAGTAGCCCTGCGGGGCTCCTACGAGCAGTACTTC.

The sample holds a few counts of this clonotype. The chain has TRBV27 and TRBJ2-5, with TRBD1 identical over 8 bases. V shed 3 bases, J shed 5 bases, and the junction held 14 bases outside the gene matches. This CDR3 is 17 amino acids long. Germline V gene data show CDR1 as MNHEY and CDR2 as SMNVEV (reference sequence). The CDR3 protein is CASSLGGAGGAGETQYF. The CDR3 coding sequence is TGTGCCAGCAGTTTGGGTGGGGCAGGGGGCGCGGGGGAGACCCAGTACTTC.

This rearrangement joins TRBV18 to TRBJ1-6; possibly TRBD1 for D (5 bases). CDR1 is KGHSH and CDR2 is LQKENI in the germline V gene. The CDR3 length is 16 residues. V was trimmed by 6 bases and J by 10 bases, leaving 22 bases between them. The CDR3: CASSPTGEGEGSPLHF. CDR3 nucleotides: TGTGCCAGCTCGCCCACCGGAGAAGGGGAAGGATCACCCCTCCACTTT.

There are many counts of this clonotype. J is TRBJ2-3 and V is TRBV4-1; a weak D match, TRBD2 (5 bases). The CDR3 runs 16 residues. CDR1 MGHRA and CDR2 YSYEKL come from the germline V gene. Trimming took 4 bases from V and 2 from J, leaving 16 bases between them. The CDR3: CASSLMGDTSTDTQYF. The CDR3 DNA reads as TGCGCCAGCAGCCTTATGGGAGACACTTCCACAGATACGCAGTATTTT.

Many counts were recorded for this clonotype. V usage is TRBV11-2 and J usage is TRBJ2-1, with a possible D match to TRBD2 (5 bases). Trimming removed 5 bases at V and 5 bases at J, with 16 bases between. Germline values: CDR1 SGHAT, CDR2 FQNNGV. The CDR3 has 15 amino acids. CDR3 in DNA: TGTGCCAGCAGCGTACTTCCGGGAATCCACAATGAGCAGTTCTTC. The encoded protein is CASSVLPGIHNEQFF.

This clonotype has at least ten counts. The rearrangement uses TRBV7-6 and TRBJ2-7; D may be TRBD2 (6 bases). Trimming took off 4 bases at V and 6 bases at J, with 10 bases between the two ends. The CDR3 has 12 amino acids. The germline V gene has CDR1 SGHVS and CDR2 FNYEAQ. CDR3 coding DNA: TGTGCCAGCAGCTCGGGAGCCCTCGAGCAGTACTTC. Its protein is CASSSGALEQYF.

In this sample, this clonotype turned up many times. The rearrangement uses TRBV12-3 or TRBV12-4 and TRBJ1-5; D ambiguous. This CDR3 is 11 amino acids long. V was clipped by 2 bases and J by 9 bases, with 5 bases between them. The CDR3 coding sequence is TGTGCCAGCAGTTTAAACGGGCCCCAGCATTTT. It encodes CASSLNGPQHF.

Many counts were recorded for this clonotype. V is TRBV7-7 and J is TRBJ1-1, with D uncertain. The CDR3 totals 13 residues. Germline CDR1 and CDR2: SSHAT and FNYEAQ (reference sequence). Trimming shortened V by 6 bases and J by 4 bases, and 12 bases separated the two germline ends. CDR3 protein: CASSLQLFTEAFF. CDR3 in DNA: TGTGCCAGCAGTTTACAGTTATTCACTGAAGCTTTCTTT.

This clonotype was observed a few times. The chain has TRBV12-3 or TRBV12-4 and TRBJ1-4; perhaps TRBD1 as D (5 bases). The CDR3 totals 14 residues. Trimming took off 10 bases at V and 7 bases at J, with 19 bases between the two ends. CDR3 DNA sequence: TGTGCCACGCGAAGGGGCAGGTGGGGTGAAAAACTGTTTTTT. Translating it yields CATRRGRWGEKLFF.